The text below deals with one TCR beta chain. In the PCR, 60 Vbeta and 13 Jbeta primers were used. The assay was immunoSEQ multiplex PCR, and TCRdb's table has in-frame clones only and misses some. Among some 150,000 clones listed, about 72% were seen once. The source of the sample is a study of cytomegalovirus exposure and HLA in healthy donors. The trim removed 4 bases at V and 1 base at J, leaving 2 bases unmatched. CDR1 and CDR2 (germline): SGHNT, YYREEE (reference sequence). The CDR3 length is 16 residues. The receptor's source is a man aged 25-45 years in good health and CMV-seropositive. This chain uses TRBV5-4 with TRBJ2-5, with 15 bases that match TRBD2. Source material: PBMCs. CDR3 DNA: TGTGCCAGCAGCCCGGGACTAGCGGGGGGCCAAGAGACCCAGTACTTC. This translates into CASSPGLAGGQETQYF.